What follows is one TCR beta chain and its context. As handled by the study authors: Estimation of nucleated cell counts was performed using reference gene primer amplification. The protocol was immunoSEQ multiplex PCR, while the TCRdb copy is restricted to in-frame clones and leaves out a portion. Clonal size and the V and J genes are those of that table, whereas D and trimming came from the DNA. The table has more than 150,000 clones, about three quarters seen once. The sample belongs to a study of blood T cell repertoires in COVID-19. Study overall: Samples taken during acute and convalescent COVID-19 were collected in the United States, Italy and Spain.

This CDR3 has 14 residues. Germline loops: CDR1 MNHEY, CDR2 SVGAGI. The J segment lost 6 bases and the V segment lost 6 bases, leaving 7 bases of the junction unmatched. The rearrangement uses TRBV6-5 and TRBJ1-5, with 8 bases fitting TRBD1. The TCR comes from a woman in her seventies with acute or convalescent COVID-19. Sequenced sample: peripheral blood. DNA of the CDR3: TGTGCCAGCAGCACTGGACAGGGCACTCAGCCCCAGCATTTT. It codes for CASSTGQGTQPQHF.